The TCR beta chain described here comes from a study of CD8 T cells in Susac syndrome. Sequencing targeted TCR beta in T cells from blood (CD8+ and CD4+). In the case of this clonotype: What it recognizes is unknown.

Notes on the study in general: CD4+ repertoires of Susac syndrome patients lacked detectable clonal expansion.

The germline V and J ends were trimmed by 8 bases and 3 bases, with 19 bases remaining between them. Germline values: CDR1 DFQATT, CDR2 SNEGSKA (reference sequence). CDR3 length: 14 amino acids. cDNA came from around 0.5 to 1 ug RNA primed by random hexamers. TCRdb passed the immunoSEQ multiplex PCR reads through MiXCR, listing each CDR3 protein once. The sample has some 68,000 distinct CDR3 sequences, 93% seen once. This chain links TRBV20-1 with TRBJ1-1; a possible D gene is TRBD1 (6 bases). Sequencing was performed on CD4+ T cells from PBMCs. The sequence came from a human donor with Susac syndrome. CDR3 protein: CSPRTGGQYTEAFF. The CDR3 coding sequence is TGCAGTCCCCGGACGGGGGGGCAGTACACTGAAGCTTTCTTT.